The sequence of this T cell receptor (beta chain) was determined in a study of blood T cell repertoires in COVID-19. The V and J ends lost 1 base and 4 bases respectively, with 10 bases between them. Germline V gene lookup returns CDR1 MDHEN and CDR2 SYDVKM. The CDR3 contains 14 residues. Method: immunoSEQ multiplex PCR; TCRdb's copy keeps in-frame clones and lacks some. In the table there are some 250,000 clones, 70% to 90% of which are singletons. The chain employs TRBV28 and TRBJ1-2; D gene ambiguous. Sequenced sample: PBMCs or T cells enriched from blood (not recorded which). The source is a woman aged 50 to 65 who had recovered from COVID-19. Written as DNA, the CDR3 is TGTGCCAGCAGTTTATTTCGGGAGACCTATGGCTACACCTTC. It specifies CASSLFRETYGYTF.